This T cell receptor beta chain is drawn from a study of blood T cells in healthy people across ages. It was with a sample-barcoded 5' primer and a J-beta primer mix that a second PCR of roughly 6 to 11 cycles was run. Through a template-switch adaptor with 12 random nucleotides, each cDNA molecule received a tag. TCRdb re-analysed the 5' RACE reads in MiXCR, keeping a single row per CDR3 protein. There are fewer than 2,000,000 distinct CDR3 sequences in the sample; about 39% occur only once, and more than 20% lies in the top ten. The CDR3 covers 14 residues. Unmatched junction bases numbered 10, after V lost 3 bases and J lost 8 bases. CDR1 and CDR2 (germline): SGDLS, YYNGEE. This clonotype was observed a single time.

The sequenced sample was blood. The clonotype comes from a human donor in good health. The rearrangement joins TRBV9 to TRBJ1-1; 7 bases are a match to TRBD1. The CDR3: CASSGDPGTAEAFF. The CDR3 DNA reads TGTGCCAGCAGCGGAGACCCCGGGACAGCCGAAGCTTTCTTT.